This T cell receptor (beta chain) appears in the sequencing data of a study of T cell responses to AZD1222 COVID-19 vaccine. Whole-study findings and limits: Females made up more of the donors, who were largely white British, and clonal diversity may have come out too low. Vaccination with two AZD1222 doses was followed by a rise in Spike-specific TCR breadth and depth.

Here immunoSEQ multiplex PCR was the method, and the copy in TCRdb shows in-frame clones only, minus some. The repertoire has 130,000 to 150,000 clones, 90% of them found once; the top ten carry around 3.5%. This clone was seen only a few times. Its antigen is currently unknown. Per the germline V gene, CDR1 is SGDLS and CDR2 is YYNGEE. The CDR3 totals 13 residues. V dropped 5 bases and J dropped 8 bases, with 16 bases sitting between them. The clonotype originates from an adult in good health. The input for sequencing was peripheral blood, taken on day 0 of AZD1222 vaccination. The J gene is TRBJ1-2, the V gene TRBV9; D remains ambiguous. The chain's CDR3 is CASSGDVPGGYTF. The CDR3 coding sequence is TGTGCCAGCAGTGGAGACGTCCCGGGCGGCTACACCTTC.